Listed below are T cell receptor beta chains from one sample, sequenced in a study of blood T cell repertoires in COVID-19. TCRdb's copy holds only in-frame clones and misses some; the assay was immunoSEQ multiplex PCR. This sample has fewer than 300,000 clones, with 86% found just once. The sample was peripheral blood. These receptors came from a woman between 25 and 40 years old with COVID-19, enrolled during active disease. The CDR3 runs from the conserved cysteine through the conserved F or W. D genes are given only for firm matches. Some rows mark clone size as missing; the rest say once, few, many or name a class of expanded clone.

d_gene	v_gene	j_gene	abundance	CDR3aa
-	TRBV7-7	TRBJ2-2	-	CASSAIENGGELFF
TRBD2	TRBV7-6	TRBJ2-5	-	CASIPTSGGPGETQYF
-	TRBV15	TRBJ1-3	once	CATSRDLRGSGNTIYF
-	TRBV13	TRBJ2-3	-	CASSQGAPSTDTQYF
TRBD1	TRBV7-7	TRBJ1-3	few	CASSPDRGNTIYF
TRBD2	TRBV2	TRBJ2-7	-	CASSFETSPSSSGGLEQYF
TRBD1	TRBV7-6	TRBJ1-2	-	CASSPRRPGQGGNYGYTF
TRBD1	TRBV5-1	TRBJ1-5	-	CASDRQGRWQPQHF
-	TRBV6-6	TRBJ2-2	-	CASEREGGELFF
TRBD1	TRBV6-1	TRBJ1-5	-	CASSDQGARQPQHF
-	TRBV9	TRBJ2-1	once	CASSPPGLPYNEQFF
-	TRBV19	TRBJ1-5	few	CASSPWGGGDQPQHF
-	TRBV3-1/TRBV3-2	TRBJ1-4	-	CASSQNNNEKLFF
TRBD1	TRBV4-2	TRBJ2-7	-	CASSPPGQGSYEQYF
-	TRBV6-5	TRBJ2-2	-	CASRWGENTGELFF
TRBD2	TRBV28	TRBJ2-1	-	CASSLLLAGRVNEQFF
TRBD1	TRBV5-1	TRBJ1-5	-	CASSPGQGGNYSNQPQHF
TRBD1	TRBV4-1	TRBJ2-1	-	CASSPSRTGGQYNEQFF
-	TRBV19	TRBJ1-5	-	CASKSSAGQPQHF
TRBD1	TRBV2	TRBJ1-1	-	CASSYRGQGNTEAFF
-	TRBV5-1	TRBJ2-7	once	CARPTNYEQYF
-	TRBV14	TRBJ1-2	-	CASSQDAFHYGYTF
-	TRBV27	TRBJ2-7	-	CASSLTGFAYEQYF
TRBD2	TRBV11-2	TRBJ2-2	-	CASSLLAGGSRPGELFF
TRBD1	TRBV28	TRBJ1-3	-	CASSTRTGGSGNTIYF
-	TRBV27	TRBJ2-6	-	CASSLRGANVLTF
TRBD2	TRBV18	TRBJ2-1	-	CASSPKRGGSNEQFF
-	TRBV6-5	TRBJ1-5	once	CASLLPEFNQPQHF
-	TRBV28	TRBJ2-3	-	CASSPTGSPDTQYF
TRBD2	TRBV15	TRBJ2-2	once	CATSRQRDYMTGELFF
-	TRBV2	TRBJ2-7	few	CASSEAGFYEQYF
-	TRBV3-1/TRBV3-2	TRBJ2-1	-	CASSQGAGSQFF
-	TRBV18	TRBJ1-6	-	CASSPSGNNSPLHF
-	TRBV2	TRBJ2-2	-	CASMAGVNTGELFF
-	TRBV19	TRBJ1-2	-	CASSTLSGANGYTF
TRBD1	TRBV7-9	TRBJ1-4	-	CASSPGGAANEKLFF
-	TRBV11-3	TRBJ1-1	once	CASSLVRNTEAFF
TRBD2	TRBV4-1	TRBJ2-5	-	CASSQDPLAVYQETQYF
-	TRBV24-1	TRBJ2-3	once	CATSERQGVTDTQYF